The source of this TCR beta chain is a study of T cell responses to AZD1222 COVID-19 vaccine. The study, taken as a whole, reports: Spike-specific TCR breadth and depth grew following two AZD1222 doses. Repertoires were obtained solely post-peak T cell response.

This CDR3 comprises 14 residues. Germline trimming cut 2 bases from V and 7 bases from J; bases unmatched to any gene: 7. Germline loops: CDR1 MDHEN, CDR2 SYDVKM. This clone has only one observation. Its specificity is not known. Generated by immunoSEQ multiplex PCR, the TCRdb table keeps only in-frame clones and is missing some. The sample has about 130,000 clones; just over 85% are singletons. The source is an adult in good health. Source: peripheral blood, taken on day 0 of AZD1222 vaccination. The rearrangement uses TRBV28 and TRBJ1-1; 7 positions match TRBD1. The CDR3 here is CASSLPGGGVEAFF. CDR3 DNA: TGTGCCAGCAGTTTACCAGGGGGGGGCGTTGAAGCTTTCTTT.